Below, one T cell receptor (beta chain) is given with its context. The antigen remains undetermined. This PCR relied on a set of 60 Vbeta primers and 13 Jbeta primers. The table came from immunoSEQ multiplex PCR; TCRdb's copy has only in-frame clones and leaves some out. The sample holds around 100,000 clones. The CDR3 has 15 amino acids. V lost 0 bases and J lost 4, with 13 bases in between. Germline V lookup: CDR1 SGHRS, CDR2 YFSETQ. This sample is part of a study of cytomegalovirus exposure and HLA in healthy donors. The study, taken as a whole, reports: Presence/absence analyses took donor sequencing depth as roughly uniform. A few V segments could not be told apart, such as TRBV6-2 and TRBV6-3, and were left out.

The rearrangement links TRBV5-1 to TRBJ2-5, with D maybe TRBD1 (5 bases). Sequencing input: PBMCs. The TCR originated in a man younger than 45 in good health and CMV-seronegative. Here the CDR3 reads CASSLVPGKAETQYF. DNA for the CDR3: TGCGCCAGCAGCTTGGTGCCAGGGAAAGCAGAGACCCAGTACTTC.